This T cell receptor (beta chain) emerged from a study of low-dose radiotherapy and immunotherapy resistance in tumors. The wider study: Doses delivered to Cohort 2 were 1 Gy per fraction every two weeks, amounting to 13 Gy over 26 weeks. At a dose of 200 mg/m2, intravenous cyclophosphamide was given every two weeks, one day before radiation and immunotherapy. Patients were treated with intravenous nivolumab at 240 mg every two weeks and were also dosed with ipilimumab at 1 mg/kg every six weeks.

Time point described: before trial treatment. Treatment of the donors consisted of nivolumab and ipilimumab (plus aspirin, low-dose cyclophosphamide and low-dose radiotherapy). Priming of first-strand cDNA relied on TRAV- and TRBV-specific primers (covering alpha and beta chains). The PCR that amplified TCRs ran for around 20 cycles, relying on a constant-region primer and a V-primer adapter. TCRdb analysed the reads with MiXCR anew, one entry per CDR3 protein. The sample yields 80,000 to 95,000 distinct CDR3 sequences, roughly 9% seen once. The germline V gene encodes CDR1 ENHRY and CDR2 SYGVKD. The CDR3 consists of 20 residues. V lost 6 bases, J lost 2 bases, and 17 bases stayed unmatched. This clonotype came up many times.

The sample consisted of PBMCs, taken before treatment. This chain joins TRBV10-3 and TRBJ2-2; TRBD2 agrees at 11 bases. This clonotype originated in a male donor with prostate cancer. The CDR3 DNA is TGTGCCATCAGGACGGATACTAGCGGGAGAGCCCCCCCAAACACCGGGGAGCTGTTTTTT. It specifies CAIRTDTSGRAPPNTGELFF.